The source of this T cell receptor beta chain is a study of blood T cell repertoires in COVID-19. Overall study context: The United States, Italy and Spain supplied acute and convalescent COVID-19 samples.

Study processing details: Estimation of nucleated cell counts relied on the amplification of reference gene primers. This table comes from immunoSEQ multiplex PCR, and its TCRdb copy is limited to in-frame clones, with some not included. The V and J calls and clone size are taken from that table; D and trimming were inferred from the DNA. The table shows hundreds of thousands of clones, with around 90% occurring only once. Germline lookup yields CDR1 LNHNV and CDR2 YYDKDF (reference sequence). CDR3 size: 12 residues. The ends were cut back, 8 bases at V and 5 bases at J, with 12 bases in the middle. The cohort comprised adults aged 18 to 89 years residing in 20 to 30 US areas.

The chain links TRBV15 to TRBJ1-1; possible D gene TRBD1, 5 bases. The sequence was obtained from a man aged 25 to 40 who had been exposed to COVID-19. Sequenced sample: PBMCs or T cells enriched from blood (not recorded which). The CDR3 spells CATAEGWTEAFF. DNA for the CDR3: TGTGCCACCGCGGAGGGGTGGACTGAAGCTTTCTTT. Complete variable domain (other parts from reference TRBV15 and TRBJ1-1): DAMVIQNPRYQVTQFGKPVTLSCSQTLNHNVMYWYQQKSSQAPKLLFHYYDKDFNNEADTPDNFQSRRPNTSFCFLDIRSPGLGDTAMYLCATAEGWTEAFFGQGTRLTVV.